The subject of this entry is one T cell receptor (beta chain). The record originates from a study of blood T cell repertoires in COVID-19. CDR3 length: 16 amino acids. The V gene's germline CDR1 is MNHEY and CDR2 SVGAGI. V shed 2 bases and J 1 base; nucleotides not matched to a gene: 0. The protocol was immunoSEQ multiplex PCR, while the TCRdb copy is restricted to in-frame clones and leaves out a portion. The repertoire holds under 65,000 clones, with 60% to 80% as singletons. V usage is TRBV6-5 and J usage is TRBJ2-2; 11 bases are shared with TRBD2. The receptor's source is a woman in her fifties or sixties with acute COVID-19. The sample consisted of PBMCs or T cells enriched from blood (not recorded which). CDR3 in DNA: TGTGCCAGCAGTTACGGACTAGCGGGGAACACCGGGGAGCTGTTTTTT. Protein sequence: CASSYGLAGNTGELFF.